The 9 T cell receptor beta chains presented below share a single source sample, sequenced in a study of identical twins. One entry per CDR3 protein, called by TCRdb with MiXCR from the 5' RACE reads. The table lists hundreds of thousands of distinct CDR3 sequences, around 6.1% of them singletons, with under 2% in the top ten. Sequencing was carried out using naive T cells sorted from blood. The receptors here all came from a man between 18 and 29 years old in good health.

This clonotype was seen repeatedly, ten times or more. The V and J genes are TRBV24-1 and TRBJ2-1; 13 nucleotides match TRBD2. The V gene's germline CDR1 is KGHDR and CDR2 SFDVKD. With 9 bases clipped from V and 8 bases from J, the junction kept 9 bases outside the gene matches. CDR3 length: 15 amino acids. CDR3 sequence (DNA): TGTGCCACCGGGGGGACTAGCGGGAAGGGCGATGAGCAGTTCTTC. Translating it yields CATGGTSGKGDEQFF.

The chain carries TRBV5-1 and TRBJ2-7; D remains ambiguous. The CDR3 sequence is 12 residues long. From germline, CDR1 is SGHRS and CDR2 YFSETQ. V was clipped by 5 bases and J by 5 bases, with 11 bases between them. DNA of the CDR3: TGCGCCAGCAGTACCTTTGGGAACGAGCAGTACGTC. This sequence encodes CASSTFGNEQYV.

This clonotype has only a few counts. The V and J genes are TRBV6-1 and TRBJ1-6; perhaps TRBD1 as D (5 bases). The germline V and J ends were trimmed by 6 bases and 10 bases, with 16 bases remaining between them. Germline assignment: CDR1 MNHNS and CDR2 SASEGT. This CDR3 comprises 14 residues. The CDR3 is CASRPQAGQSPLHF. The CDR3 coding sequence is TGTGCCAGCAGGCCCCAGGCAGGGCAATCACCCCTCCACTTT.

This clonotype came up many times. The CDR3 loop reads CASSPDSFEQYF. In DNA form, the CDR3 reads TGTGCCAGCAGTCCCGACAGCTTCGAGCAGTACTTC. The chain joins TRBV12-3 or TRBV12-4 to TRBJ2-7; tentatively, D is TRBD1 (5 bases). Between the trimmed V and J ends, which lost 5 bases and 6 bases, there was a span of 11 bases. The CDR3 sequence is 12 residues long.

The sample holds many counts of this clonotype. The V gene is TRBV12-3 or TRBV12-4, the J gene TRBJ2-4; no definite D call. V lost 1 base, J lost 6 bases, and 4 bases lay in between. The CDR3 has 12 amino acids. The CDR3 nucleotides are TGTGCCAGCAGTTTAGGGGGAAACATTCAGTACTTC. Encoded protein: CASSLGGNIQYF.

In its sample, this clonotype was seen many times. The rearrangement links TRBV11-2 to TRBJ1-1, with 8 bases fitting TRBD1. With V trimmed by 0 bases and J by 4 bases, 4 bases remained unmatched. The CDR3 loop spans 15 amino acids. The V gene's germline CDR1 is SGHAT and CDR2 FQNNGV. The CDR3 sequence is CASSLDLDRGTEAFF. The CDR3 DNA reads TGTGCCAGCAGCTTAGATTTAGACAGGGGCACTGAAGCTTTCTTT.

The chain joins TRBV28 to TRBJ2-1; 15 nucleotides match TRBD2. J lost 7 bases, V lost 5 bases, and 15 bases had no gene match. The CDR3 covers 19 residues. CDR1 and CDR2 (germline): MDHEN, SYDVKM. This CDR3 reads CASSPPGGLAGGPGNEQFF. Written as DNA, the CDR3 is TGTGCCAGCAGTCCCCCAGGAGGACTAGCGGGAGGGCCGGGGAATGAGCAGTTCTTC.

This clonotype was observed a few times. V and J are TRBV19 and TRBJ1-5; D is unclear. The germline V and J ends were trimmed by 8 bases and 0 bases, with 20 bases remaining between them. In germline, CDR1 is LNHDA, CDR2 SQIVND (reference sequence). The length of the CDR3 is 17 residues. The CDR3 sequence: CASRGPEGGISNQPQHF. The CDR3 bases are TGTGCCAGTCGAGGCCCGGAGGGAGGGATTAGCAATCAGCCCCAGCATTTT.

This clonotype was observed at least ten times. V usage is TRBV5-1 and J usage is TRBJ2-1, with no clear D. V shed 4 bases and J shed 9 bases, with 11 bases lying between them. In germline, CDR1 is SGHRS, CDR2 YFSETQ. CDR3 length: 12 amino acids. As DNA, the CDR3 is TGCGCCAGCAGCCCAACTACTATTGAGCAGTTCTTC. It encodes CASSPTTIEQFF.